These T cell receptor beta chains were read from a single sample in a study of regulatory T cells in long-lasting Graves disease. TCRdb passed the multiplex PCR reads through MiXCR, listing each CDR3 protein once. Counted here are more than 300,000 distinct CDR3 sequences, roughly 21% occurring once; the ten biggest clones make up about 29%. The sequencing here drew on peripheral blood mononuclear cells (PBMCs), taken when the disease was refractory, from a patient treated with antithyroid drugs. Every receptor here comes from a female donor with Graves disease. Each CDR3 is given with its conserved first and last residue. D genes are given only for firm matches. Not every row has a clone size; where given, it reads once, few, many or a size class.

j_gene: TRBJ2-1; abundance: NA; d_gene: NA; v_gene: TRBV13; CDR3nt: TGTGCCAGCAGCTTCGGCGATTACAATGAGCAGTTCTTC; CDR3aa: CASSFGDYNEQFF
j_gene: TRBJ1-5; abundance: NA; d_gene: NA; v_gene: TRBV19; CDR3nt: TGTGCCAGTAGTATAGGTGACCCCGACTTAGATTGGCCCCAGCATTTT; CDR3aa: CASSIGDPDLDWPQHF
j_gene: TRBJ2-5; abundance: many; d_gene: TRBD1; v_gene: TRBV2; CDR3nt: TGTGCCAGCAGCGAGATTGACAGGGGAGAGACCCAGTACTTC; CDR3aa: CASSEIDRGETQYF
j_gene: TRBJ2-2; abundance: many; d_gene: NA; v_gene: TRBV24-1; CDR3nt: TGTGCCACCCGGAGAGGGGCCGGGGAGCTGTTTTTT; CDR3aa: CATRRGAGELFF
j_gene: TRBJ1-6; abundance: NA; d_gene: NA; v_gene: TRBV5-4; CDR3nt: TGTGCCAGCAGCTTGGTTTCCGGGGGTAATGTCAATTCACCCCTCCACTTT; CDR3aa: CASSLVSGGNVNSPLHF
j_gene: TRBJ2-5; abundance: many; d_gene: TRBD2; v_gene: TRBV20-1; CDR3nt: TGCAGTGCTCCTCCTCGGGGACTAGCGGGAGATCAAGAGACCCAGTACTTC; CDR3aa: CSAPPRGLAGDQETQYF
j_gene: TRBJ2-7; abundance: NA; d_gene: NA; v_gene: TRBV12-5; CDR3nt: TGTGCTAGTGGTCTAGGAGGGGGAGCCGAGCAGTACTTC; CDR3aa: CASGLGGGAEQYF
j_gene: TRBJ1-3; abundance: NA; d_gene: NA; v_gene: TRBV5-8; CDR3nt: TGTGCCAGCAGCATTGGACTGGCTCCGGGAAACACCATATATTTT; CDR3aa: CASSIGLAPGNTIYF
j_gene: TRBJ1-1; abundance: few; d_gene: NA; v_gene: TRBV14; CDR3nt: TGTGCCAGCAGCCAGACGCCAACGCGGACTGAAGCTTTCTTT; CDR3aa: CASSQTPTRTEAFF
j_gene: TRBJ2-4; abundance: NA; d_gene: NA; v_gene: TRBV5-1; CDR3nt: TGCGCCAGCAGCCCTCGACCCTCCGGGAGCTCGCTAGCCAAAAACATTCAGTACTTC; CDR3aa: CASSPRPSGSSLAKNIQYF
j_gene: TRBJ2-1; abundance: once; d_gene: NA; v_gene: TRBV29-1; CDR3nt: TGCAGCGTCAGACTACCCGGGTCCTACAATGAGCAGTTCTTC; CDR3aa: CSVRLPGSYNEQFF
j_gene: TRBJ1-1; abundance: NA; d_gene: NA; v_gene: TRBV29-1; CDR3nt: TGCAGCGTAACAGGGAGTTCCACTGAAGCTTTCTTT; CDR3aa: CSVTGSSTEAFF
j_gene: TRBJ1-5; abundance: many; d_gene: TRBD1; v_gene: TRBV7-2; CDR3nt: TGTGCCAGCAGCTGGACAGGGGGCGGTAGCAATCAGCCCCAGCATTTT; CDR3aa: CASSWTGGGSNQPQHF
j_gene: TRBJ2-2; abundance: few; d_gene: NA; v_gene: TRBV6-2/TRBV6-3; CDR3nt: TGTGCCAGCAGTTACTCGGCCGTCACCGGGGAGCTGTTTTTT; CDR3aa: CASSYSAVTGELFF
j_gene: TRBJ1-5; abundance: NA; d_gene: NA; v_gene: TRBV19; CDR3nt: TGTGCCAGTGGGGGGTCGGGGTGGCAGCCCCAGCATTTT; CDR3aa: CASGGSGWQPQHF
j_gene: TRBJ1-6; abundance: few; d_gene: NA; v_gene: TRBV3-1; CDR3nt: TGTGCCAGCAGCCAAGCAGGGCTGTATAATTCACCCCTCCACTTT; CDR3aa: CASSQAGLYNSPLHF